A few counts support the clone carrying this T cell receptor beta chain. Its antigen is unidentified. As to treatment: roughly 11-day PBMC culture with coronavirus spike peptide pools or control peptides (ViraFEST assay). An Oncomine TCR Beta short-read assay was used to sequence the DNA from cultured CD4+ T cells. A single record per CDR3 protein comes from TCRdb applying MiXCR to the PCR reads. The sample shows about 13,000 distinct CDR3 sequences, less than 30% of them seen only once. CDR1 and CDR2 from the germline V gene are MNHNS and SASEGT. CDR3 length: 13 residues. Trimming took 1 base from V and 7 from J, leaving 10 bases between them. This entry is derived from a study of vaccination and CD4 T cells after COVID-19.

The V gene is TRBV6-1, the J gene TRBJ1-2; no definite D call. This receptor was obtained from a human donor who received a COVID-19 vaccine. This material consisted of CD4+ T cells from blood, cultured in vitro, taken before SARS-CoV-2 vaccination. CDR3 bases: TGTGCCAGCAGTGAAGGGCGGGGTGGTGGCTACACCTTC. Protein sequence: CASSEGRGGGYTF.